The rows below give T cell receptor beta chains drawn from one sample of a study of T cell repertoires in cytomegalovirus infection. Via MiXCR, TCRdb re-called the reads, giving one row per CDR3 protein. Of approximately 130,000 distinct CDR3 sequences detected, roughly a quarter appear once; the ten largest clones hold about 37%. No antigen has been assigned to these receptors. Source material: PBMCs, sequenced either directly or after in vitro stimulation (not recorded which). These receptors came from a human donor in good health (CMV status not recorded). Some clones in this sample may be carry-over from other donors' samples. Each CDR3 is given with its conserved first and last residue. A D gene is named only where the DNA matches it firmly. Size is stated for part of the rows, as once, few or many counts, or as a class when the clone is expanded.

abundance: many; v_gene: TRBV7-2; j_gene: TRBJ2-3; d_gene: NA; CDR3aa: CASSSGLFTDTQYF; CDR3nt: TGTGCCAGCAGCTCGGGACTCTTCACAGATACGCAGTATTTT
abundance: many; v_gene: TRBV7-9; j_gene: TRBJ1-4; d_gene: TRBD1; CDR3aa: CASSFQQGATNEKLFF; CDR3nt: TGTGCCAGCAGCTTTCAACAGGGGGCAACTAATGAAAAACTGTTTTTT
abundance: many; v_gene: TRBV19; j_gene: TRBJ1-1; d_gene: NA; CDR3aa: CATIDRGGARNTEAFF; CDR3nt: TGTGCCACCATCGACCGGGGGGGGGCGAGGAACACTGAAGCTTTCTTT
abundance: few; v_gene: TRBV5-6; j_gene: TRBJ2-1; d_gene: TRBD2; CDR3aa: CASSHPGLTGNEQFF; CDR3nt: TGTGCCAGCAGCCATCCGGGACTAACTGGCAATGAGCAGTTCTTC
abundance: NA; v_gene: TRBV27; j_gene: TRBJ1-1; d_gene: NA; CDR3aa: CASSLDLREGRNTEAFF; CDR3nt: TGTGCCAGCAGTTTAGATCTACGTGAGGGACGGAACACTGAAGCTTTCTTT
abundance: few; v_gene: TRBV6-2/TRBV6-3; j_gene: TRBJ2-7; d_gene: TRBD1; CDR3aa: CASSYWDRGIYEQYF; CDR3nt: TGTGCCAGCAGTTATTGGGACAGGGGGATTTACGAGCAGTACTTC
abundance: many; v_gene: TRBV4-3; j_gene: TRBJ1-5; d_gene: NA; CDR3aa: CASSQDGQPQHF; CDR3nt: TGCGCCAGCAGCCAAGATGGCCAGCCCCAGCATTTT
abundance: few; v_gene: TRBV7-2; j_gene: TRBJ1-5; d_gene: NA; CDR3aa: CASSLVAVPNQPQHF; CDR3nt: TGTGCCAGCAGCTTGGTTGCGGTCCCCAATCAGCCCCAGCATTTT
abundance: few; v_gene: TRBV7-2; j_gene: TRBJ2-7; d_gene: NA; CDR3aa: CASSTQPYEQYF; CDR3nt: TGTGCCAGCAGCACCCAGCCCTACGAGCAGTACTTC
abundance: NA; v_gene: TRBV7-9; j_gene: TRBJ1-2; d_gene: NA; CDR3aa: CASRLAAGRYTF; CDR3nt: TGTGCCAGCAGATTAGCGGCGGGGAGGTACACCTTC
abundance: NA; v_gene: TRBV15; j_gene: TRBJ2-1; d_gene: TRBD2; CDR3aa: CATSRSPGLAGASGSYNEQFF; CDR3nt: TGTGCCACCAGCAGATCCCCGGGACTAGCGGGGGCGAGTGGCTCCTACAATGAGCAGTTCTTC
abundance: many; v_gene: TRBV7-2; j_gene: TRBJ2-5; d_gene: NA; CDR3aa: CASSGGWAGSKETQYF; CDR3nt: TGTGCCAGCAGCGGGGGGTGGGCAGGGTCGAAAGAGACCCAGTACTTC
abundance: few; v_gene: TRBV10-3; j_gene: TRBJ2-7; d_gene: TRBD1; CDR3aa: CAIRLTGGAYEQYF; CDR3nt: TGTGCCATCAGGTTGACAGGGGGAGCCTACGAGCAGTACTTC
abundance: many; v_gene: TRBV7-7; j_gene: TRBJ1-2; d_gene: TRBD1; CDR3aa: CASSCGRDRVIAYNGYTF; CDR3nt: TGTGCCAGCAGCTGCGGCCGGGACAGGGTTATTGCCTATAATGGCTACACCTTC
abundance: many; v_gene: TRBV7-2; j_gene: TRBJ2-5; d_gene: NA; CDR3aa: CASSLSWSGQGETQYF; CDR3nt: TGTGCCAGCAGCTTAAGTTGGTCGGGCCAGGGGGAGACCCAGTACTTC
abundance: few; v_gene: TRBV20-1; j_gene: TRBJ2-3; d_gene: TRBD2; CDR3aa: CSARGITSGDLTDTQYF; CDR3nt: TGCAGTGCTAGAGGCATTACTAGCGGGGATCTTACAGATACGCAGTATTTT
abundance: NA; v_gene: TRBV6-4; j_gene: TRBJ2-1; d_gene: TRBD2; CDR3aa: CASSPSLLAGVNNEQFF; CDR3nt: TGTGCCAGCAGTCCGTCACTTCTAGCGGGAGTCAACAATGAGCAGTTCTTC
abundance: few; v_gene: TRBV24-1; j_gene: TRBJ1-2; d_gene: NA; CDR3aa: CATSDGPYGYTF; CDR3nt: TGTGCCACCAGTGATGGGCCTTATGGCTACACCTTC
abundance: NA; v_gene: TRBV24-1; j_gene: TRBJ2-1; d_gene: TRBD1; CDR3aa: CATSRQGGDNEQFF; CDR3nt: TGTGCCACCAGCCGACAGGGGGGAGACAATGAGCAGTTCTTC
abundance: NA; v_gene: TRBV18; j_gene: TRBJ1-6; d_gene: NA; CDR3aa: CASRTEGNSPLHF; CDR3nt: TGTGCCAGCAGGACAGAGGGCAATTCACCCCTCCACTTT
abundance: few; v_gene: TRBV7-9; j_gene: TRBJ2-1; d_gene: NA; CDR3aa: CASSRGDSEQFF; CDR3nt: TGTGCCAGCAGCCGTGGGGATAGTGAGCAGTTCTTC
abundance: many; v_gene: TRBV7-9; j_gene: TRBJ2-1; d_gene: NA; CDR3aa: CASSPPKWDNNEQFF; CDR3nt: TGTGCCAGCAGCCCTCCTAAGTGGGATAACAATGAGCAGTTCTTC
abundance: many; v_gene: TRBV7-2; j_gene: TRBJ1-5; d_gene: NA; CDR3aa: CASSSGSTYSNQPQHF; CDR3nt: TGTGCCAGCAGCTCCGGGAGCACTTATAGCAATCAGCCCCAGCATTTT
abundance: NA; v_gene: TRBV6-1; j_gene: TRBJ2-3; d_gene: NA; CDR3aa: CASSLPRDTDTQYF; CDR3nt: TGTGCCAGCAGCCTCCCGCGGGACACAGATACGCAGTATTTT
abundance: NA; v_gene: TRBV19; j_gene: TRBJ1-3; d_gene: NA; CDR3aa: CASLDGGRGNTIYF; CDR3nt: TGTGCCAGTCTGGACGGAGGGAGAGGAAACACCATATATTTT
abundance: NA; v_gene: TRBV2; j_gene: TRBJ2-2; d_gene: NA; CDR3aa: CASSEPSVVELFF; CDR3nt: TGTGCCAGCAGTGAACCCTCGGTCGTCGAGCTGTTTTTT
abundance: NA; v_gene: TRBV7-2; j_gene: TRBJ2-3; d_gene: NA; CDR3aa: CASSLVGRGNGDTQYF; CDR3nt: TGTGCCAGCAGCTTAGTAGGCCGGGGGAATGGTGATACGCAGTATTTT
abundance: NA; v_gene: TRBV7-3; j_gene: TRBJ2-1; d_gene: TRBD2; CDR3aa: CASSPLVAGAYNEQFF; CDR3nt: TGTGCCAGCAGCCCCCTAGTGGCGGGAGCCTACAATGAGCAGTTCTTC
abundance: NA; v_gene: TRBV9; j_gene: TRBJ2-3; d_gene: TRBD2; CDR3aa: CASSVGSGTVDTQYF; CDR3nt: TGTGCCAGCAGCGTGGGTAGCGGGACGGTAGATACGCAGTATTTT
abundance: many; v_gene: TRBV7-3; j_gene: TRBJ2-1; d_gene: TRBD2; CDR3aa: CASSLWGGGDRRYNEQFF; CDR3nt: TGTGCCAGCAGCTTATGGGGGGGGGGAGACAGACGTTACAATGAGCAGTTCTTC
abundance: NA; v_gene: TRBV7-9; j_gene: TRBJ2-2; d_gene: NA; CDR3aa: CASSFMASKIGELFF; CDR3nt: TGTGCCAGCAGCTTCATGGCTTCGAAAATCGGGGAGCTGTTTTTT
abundance: NA; v_gene: TRBV6-6; j_gene: TRBJ2-1; d_gene: NA; CDR3aa: CATGNGLWDEQFF; CDR3nt: TGTGCCACCGGTAACGGGCTCTGGGACGAGCAGTTCTTC
abundance: NA; v_gene: TRBV27; j_gene: TRBJ2-1; d_gene: NA; CDR3aa: CASSLVNNNEQFF; CDR3nt: TGTGCCAGCAGTTTGGTAAATAACAATGAGCAGTTCTTC
abundance: many; v_gene: TRBV7-8; j_gene: TRBJ2-5; d_gene: NA; CDR3aa: CASSPNRAPGTQYF; CDR3nt: TGTGCCAGCAGCCCTAATCGGGCCCCCGGGACCCAGTACTTC
abundance: few; v_gene: TRBV12-3/TRBV12-4; j_gene: TRBJ1-2; d_gene: TRBD1; CDR3aa: CASSRDRAYGYTF; CDR3nt: TGTGCCAGCAGTAGGGACAGGGCCTATGGCTACACCTTC
abundance: few; v_gene: TRBV6-2/TRBV6-3; j_gene: TRBJ2-3; d_gene: TRBD2; CDR3aa: CASSYTPGLAAGTDTQYF; CDR3nt: TGTGCCAGCAGTTATACCCCGGGACTAGCGGCGGGGACAGATACGCAGTATTTT
abundance: NA; v_gene: TRBV7-2; j_gene: TRBJ2-1; d_gene: NA; CDR3aa: CASSLAGGEDAEQFF; CDR3nt: TGTGCCAGCAGCTTAGCTGGGGGCGAAGATGCTGAGCAGTTCTTC
abundance: few; v_gene: TRBV19; j_gene: TRBJ2-6; d_gene: TRBD1; CDR3aa: CASTQTGPGSGANVLTF; CDR3nt: TGTGCCAGTACCCAGACAGGGCCGGGCTCTGGGGCCAACGTCCTGACTTTC